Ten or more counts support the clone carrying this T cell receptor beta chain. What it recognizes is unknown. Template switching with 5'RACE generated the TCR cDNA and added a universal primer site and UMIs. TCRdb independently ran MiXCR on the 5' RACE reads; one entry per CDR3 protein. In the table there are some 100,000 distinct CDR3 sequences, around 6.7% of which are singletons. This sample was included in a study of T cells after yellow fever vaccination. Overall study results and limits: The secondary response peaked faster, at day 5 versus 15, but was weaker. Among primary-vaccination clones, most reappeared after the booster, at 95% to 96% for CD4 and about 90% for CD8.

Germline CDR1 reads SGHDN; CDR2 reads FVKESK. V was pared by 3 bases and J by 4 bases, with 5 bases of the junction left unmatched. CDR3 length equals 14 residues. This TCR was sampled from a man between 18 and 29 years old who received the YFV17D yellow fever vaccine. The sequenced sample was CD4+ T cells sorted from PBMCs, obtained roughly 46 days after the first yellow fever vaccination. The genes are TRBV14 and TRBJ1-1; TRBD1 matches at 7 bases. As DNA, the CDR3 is TGTGCCAGCAGCCAGTTTACAGGGGCCACTGAAGCTTTCTTT. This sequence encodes CASSQFTGATEAFF.